Sequencing of this TCR beta chain was carried out in a study of T cell responses to AZD1222 COVID-19 vaccine. Study results and limitations: Sampled repertoires all dated from after the peak T cell response. Baseline testing showed seropositivity in only a handful of AZD1222 recipients.

The repertoire was sequenced with immunoSEQ multiplex PCR; TCRdb's copy has only in-frame clones and lacks some. The sample holds some 170,000 clones; 90% are singletons and the top ten take more than 3.5%. In regard to this clone: As yet, its antigen is unknown.

Here the sequenced sample was peripheral blood, taken 28 days after the second dose of the MenACWY control vaccine. This receptor was taken from an adult who received the MenACWY meningococcal vaccine as a control.

The CDR3 DNA is TGTGCCAGCAGTTTACTTCAGGGGTACTATGGCTACACCTTC. Translating gives CASSLLQGYYGYTF. The V call is TRBV28, the J call TRBJ1-2; tentatively, D is TRBD1 (6 bases). The CDR3 sequence is 14 residues long. Trimming cost V 2 bases and J 3 bases, with 10 bases left between them. Germline V gives CDR1 MDHEN, CDR2 SYDVKM.